A selection of T cell receptor beta chains follows, all from one sample in a study of HIV-infected children after antiretroviral therapy interruption. TCRdb fed the 3' RACE reads into MiXCR, producing one record per CDR3 protein. Here the sample spans some 90,000 distinct CDR3 sequences, about 7% being singletons. This specimen was CD45RA+ CD4+ T cells from PBMCs, pooled from several time points, taken from a donor given antiretroviral therapy, either interrupted or continuous. The origin of the receptors is a pool of human donors with HIV. Each CDR3 is given with its conserved first and last residue. The D gene is left open where the match is weak.

TRBJ2-3	TRBV20-1	TRBD2	CSARAGTSGRLDTQYF
TRBJ1-3	TRBV14	-	CASGKQGMTGNTIYF
TRBJ1-1	TRBV5-1	-	CASSRVGRHRLNTEAFF
TRBJ2-5	TRBV24-1	-	CATSDQLQETQYF
TRBJ2-1	TRBV10-3	TRBD1	CAISDPRGYNEQFF
TRBJ1-2	TRBV30	-	CAWSEQATYGYTF
TRBJ1-3	TRBV19	-	CASSIGGRSSGNTIYF
TRBJ2-3	TRBV20-1	TRBD2	CSASTSGGPSSTDTQYF
TRBJ2-5	TRBV5-1	-	CASSLEIQETQYF
TRBJ2-1	TRBV18	-	CASSPPGVTYNEQFF
TRBJ1-2	TRBV6-6	-	CASAYHPRNGYTF
TRBJ2-2	TRBV11-3	-	CASSQGSLRVLGTGELFF
TRBJ2-7	TRBV12-3/TRBV12-4	-	CASSLASTGYEQYF
TRBJ1-1	TRBV5-1	-	CASSKKRDLNTEAFF
TRBJ2-1	TRBV3-1	TRBD2	CASSLYTGLALDEQFF
TRBJ1-5	TRBV12-3/TRBV12-4	-	CASSSFMGPQPQHF
TRBJ2-1	TRBV6-5	TRBD2	CASSLKTSTYYNEQFF
TRBJ2-1	TRBV6-5	-	CASRPEPGLLPNEQFF
TRBJ2-5	TRBV19	-	CASSKRPDKETQYF
TRBJ2-3	TRBV28	-	CASSPGGGGTDTQYF
TRBJ1-1	TRBV12-3/TRBV12-4	-	CASSPSVNTEAFF
TRBJ2-1	TRBV5-1	-	CASSRAGLEQFF
TRBJ2-7	TRBV5-1	TRBD1	CASSHGQGPTPTYEQYF
TRBJ1-6	TRBV11-2	-	CASSLPGPNSPLHF
TRBJ1-1	TRBV20-1	-	CSARVQRGPEAFF
TRBJ2-3	TRBV12-3/TRBV12-4	-	CASSSYTLRSGSTDTQYF
TRBJ2-3	TRBV29-1	TRBD1	CSAATDREKDTQYF
TRBJ2-1	TRBV20-1	-	CSASVVGTSEQFF
TRBJ2-1	TRBV20-1	TRBD2	CSAISGRGYNEQFF
TRBJ1-1	TRBV6-6	-	CATGWEATSTEAFF
TRBJ1-1	TRBV18	-	CASSPKEGTEAFF
TRBJ2-1	TRBV5-1	TRBD2	CASSLISGRTEQFF
TRBJ1-1	TRBV3-1	-	CASSTNKGWTEAFF
TRBJ1-4	TRBV20-1	-	CSARDGGDINEKLFF
TRBJ2-5	TRBV7-9	TRBD2	CASHSGTREGGVEYF
TRBJ1-1	TRBV6-5	-	CASSPPDRMNTEAFF
TRBJ2-7	TRBV20-1	-	CSARDRTRGRYEQYF
TRBJ2-3	TRBV6-1	-	CASSGPSSDTQYF
TRBJ2-5	TRBV6-5	-	CASNLGGPGGETQYF
TRBJ2-7	TRBV12-3/TRBV12-4	TRBD2	CASSLSGNGIEQYF
TRBJ2-3	TRBV24-1	TRBD2	CATSDKLAGTTDTQYF
TRBJ2-1	TRBV7-7	-	CASSLGPRHVALSSYNEQFF
TRBJ1-4	TRBV7-8	-	CASSFGNYNEKLFF
TRBJ1-2	TRBV6-1	TRBD1	CASRTPGTGSYGYTF
TRBJ2-3	TRBV29-1	-	CSVEEVSRPADTQYF
TRBJ2-1	TRBV12-5	-	CASGLETGFSYNEQFF
TRBJ2-1	TRBV9	TRBD1	CASSVRTGGNEQFF
TRBJ1-2	TRBV19	-	CASSIDRNGYTF
TRBJ2-1	TRBV18	-	CASSPPSPRSYNEQFF
TRBJ1-1	TRBV5-1	-	CASSLGFQGLGGTEAFF